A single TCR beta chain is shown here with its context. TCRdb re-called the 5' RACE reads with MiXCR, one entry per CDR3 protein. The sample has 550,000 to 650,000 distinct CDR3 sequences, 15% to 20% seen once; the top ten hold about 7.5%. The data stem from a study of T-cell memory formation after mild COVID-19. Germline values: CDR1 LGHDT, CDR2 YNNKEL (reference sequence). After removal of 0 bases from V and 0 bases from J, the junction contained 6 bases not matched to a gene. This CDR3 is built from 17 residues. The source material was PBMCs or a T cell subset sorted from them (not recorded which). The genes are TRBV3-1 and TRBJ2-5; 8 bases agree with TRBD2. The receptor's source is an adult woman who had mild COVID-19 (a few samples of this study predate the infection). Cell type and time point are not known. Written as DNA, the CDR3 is TGTGCCAGCAGCCAAGATCCCAGCGGGAGCTACCAAGAGACCCAGTACTTC. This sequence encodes CASSQDPSGSYQETQYF.